The clone carrying this T cell receptor (beta chain) was counted once. The antigen remains unidentified. This sample stems from a study of PD-1 blockade in classical Hodgkin lymphoma. Study-wide points: It was CD4+ TCR diversity, not CD8+, that rose significantly by C4D1.

The time point here: cycle 4 day 1 (C4D1), after more than five weeks of nivolumab. All the patients suffered relapse after autologous stem cell transplantation, and brentuximab vedotin exposure differed. Patients' outcomes at their best amounted to complete response, partial response or progressive disease. The repertoire was sequenced with immunoSEQ multiplex PCR; TCRdb's copy has only in-frame clones and lacks some. The table lists about 51,000 clones, around 80% of them singletons, with around 19% in the top ten. V lost 1 base and J lost 6; bases outside the gene matches: 4. Germline lookup yields CDR1 LGHNA and CDR2 YNFKEQ. This CDR3 region has 16 residues.

This sequence originates from a human donor with classical Hodgkin lymphoma. This chain links TRBV4-2 with TRBJ2-1; TRBD2 matches 12 bases. The sample was peripheral blood mononuclear cells (PBMCs), taken before the fourth cycle of nivolumab. CDR3 residues: CASSQVTSGSSNEQFF. CDR3 bases: TGTGCCAGCAGCCAAGTGACTAGCGGGAGTAGCAATGAGCAGTTCTTC.